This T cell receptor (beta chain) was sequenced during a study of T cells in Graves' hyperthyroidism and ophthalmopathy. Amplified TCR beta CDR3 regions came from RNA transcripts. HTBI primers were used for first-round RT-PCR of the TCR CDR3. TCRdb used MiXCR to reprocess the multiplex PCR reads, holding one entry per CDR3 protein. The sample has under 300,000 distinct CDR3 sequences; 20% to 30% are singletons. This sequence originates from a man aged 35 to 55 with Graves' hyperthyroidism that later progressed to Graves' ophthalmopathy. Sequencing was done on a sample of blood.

The CDR3 nucleotides are TGTGCCAGCAGTTCGGGGGGCTCGGGCTACACCTTC. Translation: CASSSGGSGYTF. The chain has TRBV28 and TRBJ1-2, with a tentative D call TRBD1 (6 bases). Germline CDR1 and CDR2: MDHEN and SYDVKM. The CDR3 is 12 amino acids. With 4 bases removed from V and 8 bases from J, the gap between germline ends came to 11 bases.